This T cell receptor (beta chain) derives from a study of identifying expanded T cells in peripheral blood. On this clone: What it binds is not known.

Healthy donors had no documented immune events, such as infections, while sampled. Repertoires were generated with immunoSEQ multiplex PCR, while TCRdb's copy carries only in-frame clones and drops some. This sample has more than 85,000 clones; around 90% occur once, and the top ten carry around 8.3%. Whole-study results and caveats: Clone count variance between roughly 2-week samples rose with total template count. Over approximately two and four weeks, about 15 and 18 clones changed, versus roughly 1.2 between replicates.

CDR3 length equals 14 residues. The chain couples TRBV21-1 to TRBJ1-1; the table's D call, TRBD1, was not checked against the DNA. TRBV21-1 is a pseudogene. The sample consisted of blood. This receptor was taken from a person aged 18 to 75 in good health. The CDR3 loop is CASSKEAGNTEAFF. CDR3 coding DNA: TGTGCCAGCAGCAAAGAGGCAGGGAACACTGAAGCTTTCTTT.